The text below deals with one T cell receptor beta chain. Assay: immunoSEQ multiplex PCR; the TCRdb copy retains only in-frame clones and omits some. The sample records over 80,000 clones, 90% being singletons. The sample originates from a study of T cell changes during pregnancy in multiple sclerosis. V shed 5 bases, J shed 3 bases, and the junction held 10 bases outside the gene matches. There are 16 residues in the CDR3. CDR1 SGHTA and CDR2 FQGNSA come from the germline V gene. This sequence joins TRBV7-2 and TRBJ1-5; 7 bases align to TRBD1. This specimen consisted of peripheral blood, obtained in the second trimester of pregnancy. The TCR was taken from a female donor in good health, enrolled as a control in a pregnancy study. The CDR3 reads CASSPSTTGPNQPQHF. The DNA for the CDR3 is TGTGCCAGCAGCCCCAGCACGACAGGGCCCAATCAGCCCCAGCATTTT.